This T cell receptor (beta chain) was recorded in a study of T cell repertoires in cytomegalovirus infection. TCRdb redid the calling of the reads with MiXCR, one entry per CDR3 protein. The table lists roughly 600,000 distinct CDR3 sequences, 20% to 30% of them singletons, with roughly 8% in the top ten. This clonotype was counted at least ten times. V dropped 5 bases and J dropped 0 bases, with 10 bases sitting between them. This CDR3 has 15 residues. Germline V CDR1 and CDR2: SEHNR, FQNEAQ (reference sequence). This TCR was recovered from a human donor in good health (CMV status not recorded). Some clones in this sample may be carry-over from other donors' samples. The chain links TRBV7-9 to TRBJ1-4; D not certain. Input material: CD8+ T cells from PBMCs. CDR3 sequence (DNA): TGTGCCAGCAGCCCGACGACAACAACTAATGAAAAACTGTTTTTT. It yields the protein CASSPTTTTNEKLFF.